Each of the 22 T cell receptor beta chains below was sequenced from the same sample in a study of CD8 T cells in Susac syndrome. RNA was extracted with the RNeasy kit, and a quantity of roughly 0.5 to 1 ug was reverse transcribed using random hexamers. In TCRdb, the immunoSEQ multiplex PCR reads were re-called with MiXCR into one record per CDR3 protein. The sample lists 150,000 to 200,000 distinct CDR3 sequences; roughly 94% were seen once. Sequenced material: CD8+ T cells from PBMCs. The receptors were sampled from a human donor with Susac syndrome.

This chain joins TRBV27 and TRBJ2-7; D may be TRBD2 (6 bases). Germline assignment: CDR1 MNHEY and CDR2 SMNVEV (reference sequence). CDR3 length: 13 amino acids. V shed 4 bases and J shed 3 bases, with 10 bases lying between them. CDR3 region: CASSSYSGYEQYF. CDR3 sequence (DNA): TGTGCCAGCAGTTCTTATAGCGGCTACGAGCAGTACTTC.

The table lists this clonotype with a count of one. The rearrangement uses TRBV20-1 and TRBJ1-4; no firm D call. This CDR3 spans 13 amino acids. The germline gives CDR1 DFQATT, CDR2 SNEGSKA (reference sequence). Trimming removed 6 bases from V and 7 bases from J, with 15 bases in between. The CDR3 nucleotides are TGCAGTGCACTGGAGCCAAGAGGTGAAAAACTGTTTTTT. It yields the protein CSALEPRGEKLFF.

The chain has TRBV5-1 and TRBJ1-2; TRBD1 agrees at 10 bases. The CDR3 has 14 amino acids. Unmatched junction bases numbered 6, after V lost 3 bases and J lost 7 bases. Germline V CDR1 and CDR2: SGHRS, YFSETQ. The CDR3 here is CASSSGQGTSGYTF. The CDR3 nucleotides read TGCGCCAGCAGCTCGGGACAGGGGACCTCTGGCTACACCTTC.

This chain uses TRBV7-2 with TRBJ2-7; D not resolved. The CDR3 runs to 17 residues. Germline V gives CDR1 SGHTA, CDR2 FQGNSA. V was cut by 0 bases and J by 0 bases, with 15 bases left in between. CDR3 nucleotides: TGTGCCAGCAGCTTAGCGGGCGGCCTCAGGAGCTCCTACGAGCAGTACTTC. Protein sequence: CASSLAGGLRSSYEQYF.

The rearrangement uses TRBV7-9 and TRBJ2-1, with TRBD2 identical over 13 bases. V lost 11 bases and J lost 0; bases outside the gene matches: 7. The CDR3 loop spans 16 amino acids. Germline CDR1 reads SEHNR; CDR2 reads FQNEAQ (reference sequence). The CDR3 nucleotides are TGTGCCGGCGCCCGGACTAGCGGGAGCTCCTACAATGAGCAGTTCTTC. Residues: CAGARTSGSSYNEQFF.

This clonotype has only one observation. This chain links TRBV20-1 with TRBJ2-5; TRBD2 matches at 9 bases. The junction had 9 bases not matched to a gene; V was cut back by 4 bases and J by 0 bases. CDR1 is DFQATT, CDR2 SNEGSKA, per germline (reference sequence). There are 16 residues in the CDR3. CDR3 region: CSAKGTSRSDQETQYF. CDR3 in DNA: TGCAGTGCTAAAGGGACTAGCCGTTCAGACCAAGAGACCCAGTACTTC.

V usage is TRBV18 and J usage is TRBJ2-5; D may be TRBD1 or TRBD2 (6 bases each). This CDR3 contains 17 residues. V was clipped by 1 base and J by 3 bases, with 18 bases between them. Germline lookup yields CDR1 KGHSH and CDR2 LQKENI. The CDR3 DNA reads as TGTGCCAGCTCACCACGGTTTGCAGGGGAGGTAAAAGAGACCCAGTACTTC. Protein: CASSPRFAGEVKETQYF. Looking up the rest from reference TRBV18 and TRBJ2-5 gives the full variable domain: NAGVMQNPRHLVRRRGQEARLRCSPMKGHSHVYWYRQLPEEGLKFMVYLQKENIIDESGMPKERFSAEFPKEGPSILRIQQVVRGDSAAYFCASSPRFAGEVKETQYFGPGTRLLVL.

The rearrangement uses TRBV16 and TRBJ2-1; 7 positions match TRBD1. J was trimmed by 4 bases and V by 0 bases; bases with no gene match: 6. Germline lookup yields CDR1 KGHSY and CDR2 FQNENV. This CDR3 contains 16 residues. CDR3 bases: TGTGCCAGCAGCCAATCGCTGGGACAGCCGTACAATGAGCAGTTCTTC. Translation gives CASSQSLGQPYNEQFF.

The chain couples TRBV7-9 to TRBJ1-1, with unresolved D. This CDR3 spans 12 amino acids. V lost 2 bases and J lost 4, with 5 bases in between. Germline V gene data show CDR1 as SEHNR and CDR2 as FQNEAQ (reference sequence). DNA of the CDR3: TGTGCCAGCAGCTTACGGTCCACTGAAGCTTTCTTT. It is translated as CASSLRSTEAFF.

The rearrangement joins TRBV5-1 to TRBJ2-7; 7 bases match TRBD2. V was clipped by 4 bases and J by 3 bases; unmatched bases: 10. From germline, CDR1 is SGHRS and CDR2 YFSETQ. This CDR3 is 15 amino acids long. The CDR3 loop reads CASSPGEGLLYEQYF. CDR3 nucleotides: TGCGCCAGCAGCCCCGGGGAGGGACTCCTCTACGAGCAGTACTTC. The complete variable domain, with remaining parts taken from reference TRBV5-1 and TRBJ2-7, reads KAGVTQTPRYLIKTRGQQVTLSCSPISGHRSVSWYQQTPGQGLQFLFEYFSETQRNKGNFPGRFSGRQFSNSRSEMNVSTLELGDSALYLCASSPGEGLLYEQYFGPGTRLTVT.

Worth noting for this clonotype: The junction departs from germline at one end; a sequencing error may be responsible. This chain links TRBV7-7 with TRBJ2-2; D gene unclear. The CDR3 is made up of 14 amino acids. The germline V gene has CDR1 SSHAT and CDR2 FNYEAQ (reference sequence). This chain's CDR3 is CASSLGPGTGELFF. Here the CDR3 DNA reads TGTGCTAGCAGCTTAGGACCGGGCACCGGGGAGCTGTTTTTT.

This chain joins TRBV14 and TRBJ1-4; no clear D gene. The CDR3 extends over 14 amino acids. Germline V lookup: CDR1 SGHDN, CDR2 FVKESK. Trimming removed 1 base from V and 5 bases from J, with 8 bases in between. The CDR3 here is CASSQGTVNEKLFF. CDR3 in DNA: TGTGCCAGCAGCCAAGGGACCGTAAATGAAAAACTGTTTTTT.

V is TRBV9 and J is TRBJ2-1; D call uncertain. Germline loops: CDR1 SGDLS, CDR2 YYNGEE. CDR3 length equals 13 residues. Trimming pared 0 bases from V and 8 bases from J, leaving 9 bases between. The CDR3 DNA reads as TGTGCCAGCAGCGTAGACGGTAGGGATGAGCAGTTCTTC. Translating it yields CASSVDGRDEQFF.

V usage is TRBV12-3 or TRBV12-4 and J usage is TRBJ1-3, with no clear D. Between the trimmed V and J ends, which lost 8 bases and 0 bases, there was a span of 20 bases. CDR3 length equals 17 residues. The CDR3 coding sequence is TGTGCCAGCCGACGGGAGACCATTTTTCACTCTGGAAACACCATATATTTT. Translating it yields CASRRETIFHSGNTIYF.

The CDR3 loop is CASSPFRASGARYNEQFF. CDR3 nucleotides: TGTGCCAGCAGTCCTTTTAGGGCTAGCGGGGCCCGTTACAATGAGCAGTTCTTC. This chain connects TRBV14 to TRBJ2-1; 9 bases are shared with TRBD2. V was pared by 6 bases and J by 4 bases, with 16 bases of the junction left unmatched. CDR1 is SGHDN and CDR2 is FVKESK in the germline V gene. This CDR3 has 18 residues.

This clonotype showed up just once. The chain carries TRBV4-1 and TRBJ1-5; D gene uncertain. CDR1 and CDR2 from the germline V gene are MGHRA and YSYEKL. This CDR3 region has 15 residues. V was clipped by 1 base and J by 0 bases, with 7 bases between them. As DNA, the CDR3 is TGCGCCAGCAGCCAAGGAACCTATAGCAATCAGCCCCAGCATTTT. Translation gives CASSQGTYSNQPQHF.

The gene calls are TRBV7-9 and TRBJ1-4; D remains unclear. V gave up 5 bases and J gave up 5 bases, with 9 bases separating them. The CDR3 extends over 13 amino acids. CDR1 is SEHNR, CDR2 FQNEAQ, per germline (reference sequence). The CDR3 protein is CASSQQQNEKLFF. The CDR3 nucleotides are TGTGCCAGCAGCCAGCAGCAAAATGAAAAACTGTTTTTT.

This clonotype was observed a handful of times. V usage is TRBV7-2 and J usage is TRBJ2-7; weak D call: TRBD2 (5 bases). The V end was cut by 1 base, the J end by 2 bases, with 9 bases between. CDR1 and CDR2 from the germline V gene are SGHTA and FQGNSA. The CDR3 covers 14 residues. The CDR3 loop reads CASSLGTSPYEQYF. The CDR3 DNA is TGTGCCAGCAGCTTAGGGACTTCCCCCTACGAGCAGTACTTC. Supplemented by reference TRBV7-2 and TRBJ2-7, the full variable domain reads GAGVSQSPSNKVTEKGKDVELRCDPISGHTALYWYRQSLGQGLEFLIYFQGNSAPDKSGLPSDRFSAERTGGSVSTLTIQRTQQEDSAVYLCASSLGTSPYEQYFGPGTRLTVT.

V is TRBV12-5 and J is TRBJ2-7, with 8 positions matching TRBD1. This CDR3 spans 15 amino acids. The V segment lost 2 bases and the J segment 4 bases; nucleotides outside the gene matches: 7. Looked up from germline, CDR1 is LGHNT and CDR2 is FRNRAP. The CDR3 bases are TGTGCTAGTGGTTTGCTTCGACAGGGGAGTTACGAGCAGTACTTC. Its protein product is CASGLLRQGSYEQYF.

The chain is built from TRBV28 and TRBJ1-5; D remains ambiguous. V lost 6 bases and J lost 4, with 7 bases in between. Germline-derived CDR1 and CDR2 are MDHEN and SYDVKM. The CDR3 covers 12 residues. CDR3 sequence (DNA): TGTGCCAGCAGCCCCGAAAATCAGCCCCAGCATTTT. Its protein product is CASSPENQPQHF.

V is TRBV30 and J is TRBJ2-7; 12 positions agree with TRBD1. This CDR3 contains 16 residues. Germline-derived CDR1 and CDR2 are GTSNPN and SVGIG (reference sequence). The V and J ends lost 0 bases and 3 bases, in that order; junction bases with no gene match: 6. The CDR3 region is CAWSVLRDRGLYEQYF. The CDR3 DNA is TGTGCCTGGAGTGTACTTCGGGACAGGGGGCTCTACGAGCAGTACTTC.

This sequence joins TRBV5-1 and TRBJ2-7; 14 nucleotides align to TRBD2. V was clipped by 5 bases and J by 5 bases; unmatched bases: 6. CDR1 and CDR2 from the germline V gene are SGHRS and YFSETQ. CDR3 size: 15 residues. CDR3 amino acids: CASREPGLAGDEQYF. In nucleotides, the CDR3 is TGCGCCAGCAGGGAACCGGGACTAGCGGGAGACGAGCAGTACTTC. Full variable domain (missing parts from reference TRBV5-1 and TRBJ2-7): KAGVTQTPRYLIKTRGQQVTLSCSPISGHRSVSWYQQTPGQGLQFLFEYFSETQRNKGNFPGRFSGRQFSNSRSEMNVSTLELGDSALYLCASREPGLAGDEQYFGPGTRLTVT.